This TCR beta chain was recovered during a study of blood T cell repertoires in COVID-19. Study context: There were acute and convalescent COVID-19 samples, and they came from the United States, Italy and Spain. T cells, B-cell-depleted T cells, or PBMCs supplied cDNA or gDNA.

The CDR3 runs to 19 residues. V shed 4 bases and J 0 bases; nucleotides not matched to a gene: 14. CDR1 SGDLS and CDR2 YYNGEE come from the germline V gene. In the study's own analysis: Estimation of nucleated cell counts was performed using reference gene primer amplification. Sequencing used immunoSEQ multiplex PCR; TCRdb keeps in-frame clones, though not all of them. That table furnishes V, J and clone size, whereas the DNA furnished D and trimming. The repertoire consists of roughly 54,000 clones, with 90% to 95% occurring once and the leading ten covering 3.5% to 5%. The rearrangement uses TRBV9 and TRBJ2-1, with TRBD2 matching 9 bases. This TCR was recovered from a man aged 50 to 60 with acute or convalescent COVID-19. Sample: peripheral blood. In DNA, the CDR3 is TGTGCCAGCAGCCCAAGACGAGCGGGAGGCGTGAGCTCCTACAATGAGCAGTTCTTC. Protein: CASSPRRAGGVSSYNEQFF.